Below are 2 T cell receptor beta chains sequenced from a single sample in a study of PD-1 blockade in classical Hodgkin lymphoma. As for time point: cycle 4 day 1 (C4D1), after five to seven weeks of nivolumab. Each and every patient relapsed after autologous stem cell transplantation, and patients got differing brentuximab vedotin exposure. The data were produced by immunoSEQ multiplex PCR, yet TCRdb's version contains in-frame clones alone and is incomplete. This sample has 20,000 to 25,000 clones, with about 80% found just once. The material sequenced was peripheral blood mononuclear cells (PBMCs), taken before the fourth cycle of nivolumab. These receptors all stem from a human donor with classical Hodgkin lymphoma.

The J gene is TRBJ2-7, the V gene TRBV11-2; D is possibly TRBD1 (6 bases). This CDR3 contains 15 residues. The germline V gene has CDR1 SGHAT and CDR2 FQNNGV. V lost 0 bases and J 0 bases, leaving 9 bases between the germline ends. Written as DNA, the CDR3 is TGTGCCAGCAGCTTAGAAGGCAGGGGCTCCTACGAGCAGTACTTC. Translation: CASSLEGRGSYEQYF.

This rearrangement joins TRBV28 to TRBJ1-5; TRBD1 matches 8 bases. CDR3 length equals 15 residues. J was trimmed by 2 bases and V by 7 bases; bases with no gene match: 7. The germline V gene encodes CDR1 MDHEN and CDR2 SYDVKM. The CDR3 loop reads CASTPTGEGNQPQHF. The CDR3, as DNA: TGTGCCAGCACCCCGACAGGGGAGGGCAATCAGCCCCAGCATTTT.